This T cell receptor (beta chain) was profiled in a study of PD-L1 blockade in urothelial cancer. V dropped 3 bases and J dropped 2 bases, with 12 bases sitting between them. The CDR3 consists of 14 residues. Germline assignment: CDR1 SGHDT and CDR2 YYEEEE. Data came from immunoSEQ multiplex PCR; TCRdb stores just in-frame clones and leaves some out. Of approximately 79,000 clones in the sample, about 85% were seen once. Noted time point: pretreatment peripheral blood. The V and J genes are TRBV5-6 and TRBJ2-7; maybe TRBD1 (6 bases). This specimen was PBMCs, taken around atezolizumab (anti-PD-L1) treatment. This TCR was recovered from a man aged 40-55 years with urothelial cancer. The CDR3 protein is CASSSSRGTYEQYF. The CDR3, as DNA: TGTGCCAGCAGCTCCTCCAGGGGTACCTACGAGCAGTACTTC. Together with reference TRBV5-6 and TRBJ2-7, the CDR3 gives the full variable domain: DAGVTQSPTHLIKTRGQQVTLRCSPKSGHDTVSWYQQALGQGPQFIFQYYEEEERQRGNFPDRFSGHQFPNYSSELNVNALLLGDSALYLCASSSSRGTYEQYFGPGTRLTVT.